Sequencing of this TCR beta chain was carried out in a study of blood T cell repertoires in COVID-19. Profiled with immunoSEQ multiplex PCR; TCRdb holds only in-frame clones, not every one. Among more than 200,000 clones listed, 84% were seen once. CDR3 length: 16 residues. The germline CDR1 and CDR2 sequences are SGHNT and YENEEA. V lost 5 bases, J lost 4 bases, and 8 bases stayed unmatched. The clonotype originates from a man in his 60s who had recovered from COVID-19. Sequenced input: PBMCs or T cells enriched from blood (not recorded which). The chain links TRBV11-3 to TRBJ2-1, with 10 positions matching TRBD2. CDR3 in amino acids: CASSPPSGGPYNEQFF. CDR3 DNA: TGTGCCAGCAGCCCCCCTAGCGGGGGCCCATACAATGAGCAGTTCTTC.